One sample yielded the 6 T cell receptor beta chains listed below, sequenced in a study of T-cell reconstitution after alpha-beta-depleted transplantation in children. Unique molecular identifiers were incorporated when the TCRbeta library was constructed. MiXCR, run by TCRdb on the PCR reads, gives a single entry per CDR3 protein. The sample carries 700,000 to 850,000 distinct CDR3 sequences, roughly 15% recorded once. Sequencing was performed on PBMCs, mostly from graft donor cells, taken 360 days after TCRalphabeta/CD19-depleted stem cell transplant. The receptors come from a male patient younger than 18 who had a stem cell transplant for acute lymphoblastic leukemia, so the T cells may come from the graft donor.

The J gene is TRBJ2-1, the V gene TRBV10-3; possible D gene TRBD1, 6 bases. Germline V lookup: CDR1 ENHRY, CDR2 SYGVKD. V lost 0 bases and J lost 6, with 9 bases in between. The CDR3 loop spans 14 amino acids. The DNA of the CDR3 is TGTGCCATCAGTGAGTCGGACAGCCCCAATGAGCAGTTCTTC. It codes for CAISESDSPNEQFF.

This clonotype was seen a few times. The rearrangement links TRBV14 to TRBJ1-4, with D hard to call. CDR1 and CDR2 (germline): SGHDN, FVKESK. Trimming took off 6 bases at V and 6 bases at J, with 14 bases between the two ends. This CDR3 spans 14 amino acids. CDR3 region: CASSRTVHHEKLFF. In DNA form, the CDR3 reads TGTGCCAGCAGTCGGACGGTCCACCATGAAAAACTGTTTTTT.

This clonotype appeared a few times. The chain combines TRBV18 with TRBJ1-1, with D possibly TRBD1 on 6 matching bases. This CDR3 is 13 amino acids long. Germline lookup yields CDR1 KGHSH and CDR2 LQKENI. V lost 6 bases to trimming and J lost 5 bases, with 13 bases between them. For the CDR3, the DNA is TGTGCCAGCTCCACAGGGTCGGGTACTGAAGCTTTCTTT. The encoded protein is CASSTGSGTEAFF. Full variable domain (remainder filled in from reference TRBV18 and TRBJ1-1): NAGVMQNPRHLVRRRGQEARLRCSPMKGHSHVYWYRQLPEEGLKFMVYLQKENIIDESGMPKERFSAEFPKEGPSILRIQQVVRGDSAAYFCASSTGSGTEAFFGQGTRLTVV.

This clonotype appeared a few times. As DNA, the CDR3 is TGTGCCAGCAGTTACGCGGGGGCCTCATCCCTCGAGCAGTACTTC. Its protein product is CASSYAGASSLEQYF. The rearrangement uses TRBV6-5 and TRBJ2-7, with a tentative D call TRBD2 (7 bases). The CDR3 is made up of 15 amino acids. V was pared by 2 bases and J by 6 bases, with 17 bases between. The germline V gene encodes CDR1 MNHEY and CDR2 SVGAGI.

The chain combines TRBV6-1 with TRBJ1-4; 7 bases agree with TRBD1. The length of the CDR3 is 15 residues. In germline, CDR1 is MNHNS, CDR2 SASEGT. Trimming took 5 bases from V and 7 from J; bases not matched to a gene: 10. The chain's CDR3 is CASSRTGVSGEKLFF. The CDR3 DNA sequence: TGTGCCAGCAGTCGCACAGGGGTATCAGGTGAAAAACTGTTTTTT.

CDR3 DNA sequence: TGCAGTGCTAGAGATACCGAAAGCGGGCGCACAGATACGCAGTATTTT. Protein product: CSARDTESGRTDTQYF. This chain connects TRBV20-1 to TRBJ2-3; possibly TRBD2 for D (6 bases). The germline V gene has CDR1 DFQATT and CDR2 SNEGSKA (reference sequence). CDR3 length: 16 amino acids. Trimming took off 0 bases at V and 1 base at J, with 14 bases between the two ends.